Sequencing of this T cell receptor (beta chain) was carried out in a study of regulatory T cells in long-lasting Graves disease. Time point in this sample: newly diagnosed GD, antithyroid drugs for less than 3 months. Construction of the TCR library relied on RNA isolated from PBMCs. The germline gives CDR1 SGHRS, CDR2 YFSETQ. The CDR3 is 19 amino acids. V lost 4 bases to trimming and J lost 0 bases, with 23 bases between them. This clonotype was picked up many times. The antigen is not known. Study conclusions and caveats: There were preferences for TRBV28, TRBJ1-2 and TRBJ2-5 in persistent disease.

Construction of the TCR beta libraries employed iRepertoire HTBI primers in conjunction with Arm-PCR of CDR3 regions. TCRdb passed the multiplex PCR reads through MiXCR, listing each CDR3 protein once. Of 300,000 to 450,000 distinct CDR3 sequences listed, around 15% are singletons. This TCR was sampled from a female donor with Graves disease. The gene calls are TRBV5-1 and TRBJ2-1; weak D call: TRBD1 (6 bases). Sequenced material: peripheral blood mononuclear cells (PBMCs), taken at new diagnosis, from a patient treated with antithyroid drugs. The CDR3 DNA reads TGCGCCAGCAGCCCGGGGCCAGGGCCTAGGGGGAGCTCCTACAATGAGCAGTTCTTC. It encodes CASSPGPGPRGSSYNEQFF.